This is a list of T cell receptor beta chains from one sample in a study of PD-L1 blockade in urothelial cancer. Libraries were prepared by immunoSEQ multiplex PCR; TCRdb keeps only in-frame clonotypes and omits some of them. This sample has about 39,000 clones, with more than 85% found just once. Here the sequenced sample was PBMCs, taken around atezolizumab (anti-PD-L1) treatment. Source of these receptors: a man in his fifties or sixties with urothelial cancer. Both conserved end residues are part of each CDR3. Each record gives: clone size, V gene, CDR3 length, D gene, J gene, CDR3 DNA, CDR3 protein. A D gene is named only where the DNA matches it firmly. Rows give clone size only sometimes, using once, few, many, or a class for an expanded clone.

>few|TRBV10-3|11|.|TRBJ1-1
TGTGCCATCAAAGGGGACACTGAAGCTTTCTTT
CAIKGDTEAFF
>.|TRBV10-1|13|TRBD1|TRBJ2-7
TGCGCCAGCAGTAAGGGACAGGGCAACGAGCAGTACTTC
CASSKGQGNEQYF
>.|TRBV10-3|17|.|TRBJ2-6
TGTGCCACCCTTCCCGGCCCAGGAAACGTGGAGGCCAACGTCCTGACTTTC
CATLPGPGNVEANVLTF
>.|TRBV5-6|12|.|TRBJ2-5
TGTGCCAGCAGCTCGTACCAAGAGACCCAGTACTTC
CASSSYQETQYF
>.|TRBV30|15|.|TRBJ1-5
TGTGCCTGGAGTGTGGGAGGAAGGGAAGGACAGCCCCAGCATTTT
CAWSVGGREGQPQHF
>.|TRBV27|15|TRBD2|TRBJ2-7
TGTGCCAGCAGTTTAGGGACTAGCGGGACCTACGAGCAGTACTTC
CASSLGTSGTYEQYF
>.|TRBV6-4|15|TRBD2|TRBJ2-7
TGTGCCAGCAGTCAAGATAGCGGGGGCCTCTACGAGCAGTACTTC
CASSQDSGGLYEQYF
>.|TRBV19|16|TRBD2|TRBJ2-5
TGTGCCAGTAGTATAGCGGGACTAGCGGAGCAAGAGACCCAGTACTTC
CASSIAGLAEQETQYF
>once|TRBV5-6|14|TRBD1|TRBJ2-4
TGTGCCAGCAGCTTGGACAGGGGGCAAAACATTCAGTACTTC
CASSLDRGQNIQYF
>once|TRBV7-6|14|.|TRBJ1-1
TGTGCCAGCAGCCGGGGGTTCATGAACACTGAAGCTTTCTTT
CASSRGFMNTEAFF
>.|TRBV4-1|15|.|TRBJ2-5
TGCGCCAGCAGCCAAGTAGTGACAGGCCAAGAGACCCAGTACTTC
CASSQVVTGQETQYF
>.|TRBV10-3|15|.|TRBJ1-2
TGTGCCATCTCCTGGAGGGGCGCCGGTGAAGATGGCTACACCTTC
CAISWRGAGEDGYTF
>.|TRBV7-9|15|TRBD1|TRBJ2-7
TGTGCCAGCAGCTCGACAGGGGGGTTCTCCTACGAGCAGTACTTC
CASSSTGGFSYEQYF
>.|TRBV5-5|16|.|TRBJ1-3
TGTGCCAGCAGCGGACAAGCTGAGTACTCTGGAAACACCATATATTTT
CASSGQAEYSGNTIYF
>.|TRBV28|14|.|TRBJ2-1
TGTGCCAGCAGTTTGATCGGGAGTTACAATGAGCAGTTCTTC
CASSLIGSYNEQFF
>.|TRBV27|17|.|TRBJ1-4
TGTGCCAGCAGTTTATCTTTAGGAGATGCAACTAATGAAAAACTGTTTTTT
CASSLSLGDATNEKLFF
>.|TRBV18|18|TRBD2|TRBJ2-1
TGTGCCAGCTCGGCGGGACTAGCGGGAGGGCCTATGGACAATGAGCAGTTCTTC
CASSAGLAGGPMDNEQFF
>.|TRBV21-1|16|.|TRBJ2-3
TGTGCCAGCAGCAAAAAGGCTAGCGGACACACAGATACGCAGTATTTT
CASSKKASGHTDTQYF
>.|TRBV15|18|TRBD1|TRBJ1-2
TGTGCCACCAGCAGAGATTTGAAACCAGGGGGCGACCCTTATGGCTACACCTTC
CATSRDLKPGGDPYGYTF
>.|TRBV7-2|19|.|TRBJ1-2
TGTGCCAGCAGCTTAGAGGGGTTTGGCAGGGGATACTTAGACTATGGCTACACCTTC
CASSLEGFGRGYLDYGYTF
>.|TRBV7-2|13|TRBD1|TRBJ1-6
TGTGCCAGCAGGGGACAGGGGCTTTCACCCCTCCACTTT
CASRGQGLSPLHF
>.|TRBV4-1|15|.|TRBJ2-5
TGCGCCAGCAGCCTAGGCAGTACAGGGAAAGAGACCCAGTACTTC
CASSLGSTGKETQYF
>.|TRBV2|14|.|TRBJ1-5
TGTGCCAGCAGGCCGGGGTGGGGCAATCAGCCCCAGCATTTT
CASRPGWGNQPQHF
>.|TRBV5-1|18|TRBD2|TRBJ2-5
TGCGCCAGCAGCGGGGGACGACTAGCGGGAGGGCCTGAGGAGACCCAGTACTTC
CASSGGRLAGGPEETQYF
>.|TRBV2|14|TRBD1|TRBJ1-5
TGTGCCAGCAGTGCGACAGGGGGCAATCAGCCCCAGCATTTT
CASSATGGNQPQHF
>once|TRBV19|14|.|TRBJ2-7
TGTGCCAGTAGGGGACACCTGAGCTCCTACGAGCAGTACTTC
CASRGHLSSYEQYF
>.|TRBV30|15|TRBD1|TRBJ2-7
TGTGCCTGGAGTCCCCAGGGACAGGGGGCGGACGAGCAGTACTTC
CAWSPQGQGADEQYF
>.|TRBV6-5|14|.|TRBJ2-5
TGTGCCAGCAGTTACGGGGGGGCCGGGGAGACCCAGTACTTC
CASSYGGAGETQYF
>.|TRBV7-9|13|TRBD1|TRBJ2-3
TGTGCCAGCAGCGCCGACAGGGGAGATACGCAGTATTTT
CASSADRGDTQYF
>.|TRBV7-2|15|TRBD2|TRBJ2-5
TGTGCCAGCAGCTTAGAGAGCGGGGGGGCGGAGACCCAGTACTTC
CASSLESGGAETQYF
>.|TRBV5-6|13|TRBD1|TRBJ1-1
TGTGCCAGCAGCTTCCAGGGGGGCACTGAAGCTTTCTTT
CASSFQGGTEAFF
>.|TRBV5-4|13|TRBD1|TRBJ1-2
TGTGCCAGCAGCTTACAGGGGGCGGGTGGCTACACCTTC
CASSLQGAGGYTF
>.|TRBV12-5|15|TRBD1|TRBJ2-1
TGTGCTAGTGGTTTGGGCGACAGGGTGGGGAATGAGCAGTTCTTC
CASGLGDRVGNEQFF
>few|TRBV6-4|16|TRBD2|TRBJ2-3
TGTGCCAGCAGTGACGGTCCGGCGGGAGGGTTGGATACGCAGTATTTT
CASSDGPAGGLDTQYF
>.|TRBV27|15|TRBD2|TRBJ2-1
TGTGCCAGCAGTTTAAGCGGGACTTTATACAATGAGCAGTTCTTC
CASSLSGTLYNEQFF
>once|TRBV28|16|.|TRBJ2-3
TGTGCCAGCAGCCCAACTTGGAGGGTAAGCACAGATACGCAGTATTTT
CASSPTWRVSTDTQYF
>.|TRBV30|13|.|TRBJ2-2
TGTGCCTGGAGTAAAACAGGGCCAGGGGAGCTGTTTTTT
CAWSKTGPGELFF
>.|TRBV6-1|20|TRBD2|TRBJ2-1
TGTGCCAGCAGTGAAGCACCAGGATGGGCGGGAGAGAGCTCCTACAATGAGCAGTTCTTC
CASSEAPGWAGESSYNEQFF
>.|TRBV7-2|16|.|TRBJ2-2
TGTGCCAGCAGCTTAGTAACAGGCGCGAACACCGGGGAGCTGTTTTTT
CASSLVTGANTGELFF
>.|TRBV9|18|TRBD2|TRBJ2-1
TGTGCCAGCAGCGTAGAGCCTAGCGGGTTTCTATCCTACAATGAGCAGTTCTTC
CASSVEPSGFLSYNEQFF
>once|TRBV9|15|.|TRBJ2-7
TGTGCCAGCAGTCAGTTAGCGGAACTCTCCTACGAGCAGTACTTC
CASSQLAELSYEQYF
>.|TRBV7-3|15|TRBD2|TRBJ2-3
TGTGCCAGCAGACCAGCGGGGGTGAGCACAGATACGCAGTATTTT
CASRPAGVSTDTQYF
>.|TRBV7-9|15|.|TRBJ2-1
TGTGCCAGCAGCCACCGACAGAAGCCCTACAATGAGCAGTTCTTC
CASSHRQKPYNEQFF
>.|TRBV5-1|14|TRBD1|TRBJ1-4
TGCGCCAGCAGCTTAACAGGGGGCGGTGAAAAACTGTTTTTT
CASSLTGGGEKLFF